The 7 T cell receptor beta chains reported below all come from one sample, sequenced in a study of blood T cell repertoires in COVID-19. Profiled with immunoSEQ multiplex PCR; TCRdb holds only in-frame clones, not every one. The repertoire holds just under 350,000 clones, with under 95% as singletons. Sequenced input: peripheral blood. The receptors derive from a woman aged 18 to 35 who had recovered from COVID-19.

The gene calls are TRBV7-4 and TRBJ1-2; D may be TRBD1 (6 bases). Trimming pared 1 base from V and 1 base from J, leaving 22 bases between. The length of the CDR3 is 19 residues. From germline, CDR1 is SGHVT and CDR2 SQSDAQ. The CDR3 DNA follows: TGTGCCAGCAGCTTAGAGGGCGGGGGGCGTCGGCCGGGTAACTATGGCTACACCTTC. Protein sequence: CASSLEGGGRRPGNYGYTF.

The V gene is TRBV19, the J gene TRBJ2-3; 9 bases line up with TRBD1. CDR3 length equals 16 residues. The V gene's germline CDR1 is LNHDA and CDR2 SQIVND (reference sequence). The V segment lost 6 bases and the J segment 3 bases; nucleotides outside the gene matches: 10. DNA for the CDR3: TGTGCCAGTAGCGTGACAGGGGGAGGAAGGACAGATACGCAGTATTTT. As protein: CASSVTGGGRTDTQYF.

This clone was observed a few times. The genes are TRBV30 and TRBJ1-2, with D possibly TRBD1 on 5 matching bases. Trimming took 0 bases from V and 4 from J, leaving 15 bases between them. Germline V CDR1 and CDR2: GTSNPN, SVGIG (reference sequence). This CDR3 comprises 15 residues. The CDR3: CAWSVGAGPGYGYTF. The CDR3 DNA reads as TGTGCCTGGAGTGTTGGAGCAGGGCCCGGCTATGGCTACACCTTC.

V is TRBV7-7 and J is TRBJ1-2, with a tentative D call TRBD1 (5 bases). CDR1 and CDR2 (germline): SSHAT, FNYEAQ (reference sequence). The CDR3 is 14 amino acids. The V gene lost 5 bases and the J gene lost 0 bases, with 10 bases spanning the gap. The CDR3 protein is CASSPLTANYGYTF. CDR3 nucleotide sequence: TGTGCCAGCAGCCCGTTGACAGCTAACTATGGCTACACCTTC. The entire variable domain, with the rest obtained from reference TRBV7-7 and TRBJ1-2, is as follows: GAGVSQSPRYKVTKRGQDVTLRCDPISSHATLYWYQQALGQGPEFLTYFNYEAQPDKSGLPSDRFSAERPEGSISTLTIQRTEQRDSAMYRCASSPLTANYGYTFGSGTRLTVV.

This clone was counted between two and nine times. The rearrangement uses TRBV4-2 and TRBJ2-2; D not certain. V shed 0 bases and J shed 3 bases, with 11 bases lying between them. Germline V lookup: CDR1 LGHNA, CDR2 YNFKEQ. This CDR3 spans 16 amino acids. The CDR3: CASSQESGVYTGELFF. The CDR3 DNA is TGTGCCAGCAGCCAAGAGTCTGGAGTTTACACCGGGGAGCTGTTTTTT.

The J gene is TRBJ2-1, the V gene TRBV5-1, with D perhaps TRBD1 (6 bases). Per germline, CDR1 SGHRS and CDR2 YFSETQ. Trimming took 5 bases from V and 8 from J, leaving 14 bases between them. This CDR3 is 13 amino acids long. The CDR3 here is CASSWQGKDEQFF. The CDR3 coding sequence is TGCGCCAGCAGTTGGCAGGGGAAGGATGAGCAGTTCTTC.

Regarding this clone: One end of the junction is discordant with germline, which a read error may explain. The genes are TRBV11-2 and TRBJ2-1; 7 positions agree with TRBD2. The CDR3 loop spans 17 amino acids. Germline CDR1 SGHAT, CDR2 FQNNGV. The CDR3 DNA reads TGTGCCAGCAGCTCTGTGAGGGGCGGGAGAGAGGACTTATTGCGGCTCTTC. It yields the protein CASSSVRGGREDLLRLF.